This passage covers 29 T cell receptor beta chains from one sample sequenced in a study of molecular identifiers for immune sequencing clone quantification. TCRdb re-derived calls from the PCR reads in MiXCR, one entry per CDR3 protein. The table has some 320,000 distinct CDR3 sequences, about 21% seen once. Input material: naive CD8+ T cells from blood, with Jurkat cell RNA spiked in. Subset indicated: FACS-sorted CD8+CD4-CCR7+CD45RA+ naive T cells. These receptors were taken from a human donor in good health. Some libraries in this study had Jurkat cell RNA spiked in.

With regard to this clonotype: One end of the junction varies from germline; a read error may be responsible. The rearrangement joins TRBV13 to TRBJ1-1; no reliable D call. The CDR3 is made up of 13 amino acids. From germline, CDR1 is PRHDT and CDR2 FYEKMQ (reference sequence). The CDR3 loop reads CTSSLGSNTEAFF. The CDR3, as DNA: TGTACCAGCAGCTTAGGGTCGAACACTGAAGCTTTCTTT. The whole variable domain, filled in from reference TRBV13 and TRBJ1-1, reads AAGVIQSPRHLIKEKRETATLKCYPIPRHDTVYWYQQGPGQDPQFLISFYEKMQSDKGSIPDRFSAQQFSDYHSELNMSSLELGDSALYFCTSSLGSNTEAFFGQGTRLTVV.

This clonotype was seen a few times. The chain has TRBV12-3 or TRBV12-4 and TRBJ1-1, with TRBD1 identical over 7 bases. The CDR3 runs 15 residues. V lost 3 bases and J lost 5; bases outside the gene matches: 9. The CDR3, as DNA: TGTGCCAGCAGTTTGGGGTACGACAGGGTGACTGAAGCTTTCTTT. This translates into CASSLGYDRVTEAFF.

Regarding this clonotype: A much larger clone sits a single nucleotide away, making a read error possible. The chain uses TRBV7-9 and TRBJ2-3; 8 bases agree with TRBD2. V lost 1 base to trimming and J lost 3 bases; unmatched junction nucleotides: 9. Germline CDR1 SEHNR, CDR2 FQNEAQ (reference sequence). The CDR3 is 17 residues long. The CDR3 here is CASSLDRSVAGTDTQYF. The CDR3 DNA reads TGTGCCAGCAGCTTAGATCGGTCTGTAGCGGGAACAGATACGCAGTATTTT.

This clonotype was detected ten times or more. The rearrangement uses TRBV4-1 and TRBJ1-5; D uncertain. The germline CDR1 and CDR2 sequences are MGHRA and YSYEKL. The ends were cut back, 4 bases at V and 0 bases at J, with 7 bases in the middle. The CDR3 runs 14 residues. CDR3 DNA sequence: TGCGCCAGCAGCCGGGGAGTTAGCAATCAGCCCCAGCATTTT. Translated, it gives CASSRGVSNQPQHF.

Ten or more counts support this clonotype. The rearrangement links TRBV11-3 to TRBJ2-7; either TRBD1 or TRBD2 may supply D (6 bases each). Germline CDR1 is SGHNT and CDR2 is YENEEA. V lost 5 bases to trimming and J lost 1 base, with 12 bases between them. CDR3 length: 14 residues. The CDR3 nucleotides are TGTGCCAGCAGCCCGCGGGACAAGTCCTACGAGCAGTACTTC. This sequence encodes CASSPRDKSYEQYF. Using reference TRBV11-3 and TRBJ2-7 for the parts outside the CDR3, the full variable domain is EAGVVQSPRYKIIEKKQPVAFWCNPISGHNTLYWYLQNLGQGPELLIRYENEEAVDDSQLPKDRFSAERLKGVDSTLKIQPAELGDSAVYLCASSPRDKSYEQYFGPGTRLTVT.

There are many counts of this clonotype. The chain is built from TRBV6-2 or TRBV6-3 and TRBJ1-5; D gene unclear. The V and J ends lost 3 bases and 0 bases respectively, with 3 bases between them. Germline assignment: CDR1 MNHEY and CDR2 SVGEGT. CDR3 size: 13 residues. The CDR3 region has the DNA TGTGCCAGCAGTTATTATAGCAATCAGCCCCAGCATTTT. As protein: CASSYYSNQPQHF.

The sample holds a few counts of this clonotype. The genes are TRBV29-1 and TRBJ2-7, with D tentatively TRBD1 or TRBD2 (5 bases each). The CDR3 extends over 14 amino acids. The germline V gene has CDR1 SQVTM and CDR2 ANQGSEA. Trimming left V 0 bases short and J 0 bases short, with 9 bases between. The CDR3 bases are TGCAGCGTTGAAGACGTCGGGGCCTCCTACGAGCAGTACTTC. It codes for CSVEDVGASYEQYF.

This clonotype has ten or more counts. The chain uses TRBV5-4 and TRBJ1-1; possible D gene TRBD1, 6 bases. The CDR3 has 14 residues. The V end was cut by 2 bases, the J end by 4 bases, with 12 bases between. Germline V gene data show CDR1 as SGHNT and CDR2 as YYREEE (reference sequence). CDR3 loop: CASSLQTGSTEAFF. CDR3 bases: TGTGCCAGCAGCTTACAAACAGGGTCCACTGAAGCTTTCTTT. Drawing the rest from reference TRBV5-4 and TRBJ1-1, the complete variable domain is ETGVTQSPTHLIKTRGQQVTLRCSSQSGHNTVSWYQQALGQGPQFIFQYYREEENGRGNFPPRFSGLQFPNYSSELNVNALELDDSALYLCASSLQTGSTEAFFGQGTRLTVV.

This clonotype was detected a few times. The rearrangement joins TRBV5-1 to TRBJ2-7; a weak D match, TRBD2 (6 bases). The CDR3 consists of 14 residues. V lost 2 bases and J 2 bases, leaving 11 bases between the germline ends. CDR1 is SGHRS, CDR2 YFSETQ, per germline. In nucleotides, the CDR3 is TGCGCCAGCAGCTTTTCTAGCGCTGCCTACGAGCAGTACTTC. Translation gives CASSFSSAAYEQYF.

Concerning this clonotype itself: Germline and junction disagree at one end, which may indicate a read error. This sequence joins TRBV5-1 and TRBJ2-7, with a tentative D call TRBD1 (6 bases). The germline V gene has CDR1 SGHRS and CDR2 YFSETQ. The CDR3 sequence is 15 residues long. The CDR3 DNA sequence: TGCGCCGGCAGCCAAAGGGCACAGGGAACCTACGAGCAGTACTTC. Protein sequence: CAGSQRAQGTYEQYF. Combining the CDR3 with reference TRBV5-1 and TRBJ2-7 gives the whole variable domain KAGVTQTPRYLIKTRGQQVTLSCSPISGHRSVSWYQQTPGQGLQFLFEYFSETQRNKGNFPGRFSGRQFSNSRSEMNVSTLELGDSALYLCAGSQRAQGTYEQYFGPGTRLTVT.

This clonotype was observed at least ten times. The V call is TRBV20-1, the J call TRBJ2-7, with 7 positions matching TRBD2. J was trimmed by 0 bases and V by 1 base; bases with no gene match: 12. The CDR3 contains 17 residues. Germline V gene sequence: CDR1 DFQATT, CDR2 SNEGSKA (reference sequence). CDR3 sequence (DNA): TGCAGTGCTAGAGCCTTCGACGGAGGCGGGAGCTCCTACGAGCAGTACTTC. This codes for CSARAFDGGGSSYEQYF.

Comments on this clonotype: A much larger clone sits a single nucleotide away, making a read error possible. The CDR3 protein is CNASGPDTGELFF. DNA for the CDR3: TGCAATGCTAGTGGTCCGGACACCGGGGAGCTGTTTTTT. The rearrangement joins TRBV20-1 to TRBJ2-2; D remains ambiguous. CDR1 is DFQATT, CDR2 SNEGSKA, per germline (reference sequence). The CDR3 sequence is 13 residues long.

Remarks on this clonotype: A much bigger clone sits one base away, suggesting this may be a read error. No conserved phenylalanine or tryptophan ends this CDR3, so it is likely a read error. The chain employs TRBV19 and TRBJ1-1; D remains unclear. The CDR3 extends over 13 amino acids. Trimming took off 3 bases at V and 1 base at J, with 6 bases between the two ends. The germline gives CDR1 LNHDA, CDR2 SQIVND (reference sequence). The CDR3 spells CASSISQNTEAFL. The CDR3 nucleotides are TGTGCCAGTAGTATTTCCCAGAACACTGAAGCTTTCCTT.

This clonotype appeared a few times. The gene calls are TRBV11-2 and TRBJ2-5; no clear D gene. Trimming removed 4 bases from V and 2 bases from J, with 17 bases in between. The CDR3 spans 16 residues. Germline CDR1 reads SGHAT; CDR2 reads FQNNGV. The DNA of the CDR3 is TGTGCCAGCAGCTATGGCCCTGGCGGTGCTCAAGAGACCCAGTACTTC. Its protein product is CASSYGPGGAQETQYF.

This clonotype was counted many times. The chain couples TRBV7-2 to TRBJ2-3, with a tentative D call TRBD1 (5 bases). With 4 bases removed from V and 5 bases from J, the gap between germline ends came to 16 bases. The CDR3 contains 15 residues. Looked up from germline, CDR1 is SGHTA and CDR2 is FQGNSA. For the CDR3, the DNA is TGTGCCAGCAGCTCCGACAGCATGACTGGAGATACGCAGTATTTT. It translates to CASSSDSMTGDTQYF.

The sample holds many counts of this clonotype. This chain uses TRBV29-1 with TRBJ2-7; D is perhaps TRBD1 or TRBD2 (5 bases each). Trimming cost V 3 bases and J 6 bases, with 18 bases left between them. Germline CDR1 is SQVTM and CDR2 is ANQGSEA. The length of the CDR3 is 14 residues. This CDR3 reads CSVDRGLDGGEQYF. The CDR3 region has the DNA TGCAGCGTTGATAGGGGCTTGGATGGAGGCGAGCAGTACTTC.

This clonotype was counted once. Just one base apart from a much larger clone, this may be a read error. This chain connects TRBV6-6 to TRBJ2-1; TRBD2 might be the D (7 bases). Germline V lookup: CDR1 MNHNY, CDR2 SVGAGI (reference sequence). The CDR3 loop spans 15 amino acids. CDR3 amino acids: CARSYSGGLYNEQFF. CDR3 coding DNA: TGTGCCCGCAGTTACTCGGGGGGCCTCTACAATGAGCAGTTCTTC.

This clonotype was recorded many times. The chain combines TRBV7-9 with TRBJ2-7; 9 bases are a match to TRBD1. The germline V gene has CDR1 SEHNR and CDR2 FQNEAQ (reference sequence). V lost 4 bases, J lost 2 bases, and 6 bases stayed unmatched. The CDR3 extends over 15 amino acids. The CDR3 region has the DNA TGTGCCAGCAGCTCGTGGGACAGGGTTCCCTACGAGCAGTACTTC. Its protein is CASSSWDRVPYEQYF.

The rearrangement uses TRBV27 and TRBJ2-7, with no clear D. The CDR3 is 12 amino acids. Germline V gene sequence: CDR1 MNHEY, CDR2 SMNVEV (reference sequence). V lost 6 bases to trimming and J lost 2 bases, with 8 bases between them. The DNA for the CDR3 is TGTGCCAGCAGCTTCGCGACCTACGAGCAGTACTTC. It encodes CASSFATYEQYF.

The chain is built from TRBV4-3 and TRBJ2-7, with D maybe TRBD1 (5 bases). Germline CDR1 LGHNA, CDR2 YSLEER. The CDR3 has 15 amino acids. Trimming pared 0 bases from V and 4 bases from J, leaving 13 bases between. The CDR3, as DNA: TGCGCCAGCAGCCAAGAGCCAGGGCAAGAATACGAGCAGTACTTC. Translating gives CASSQEPGQEYEQYF.

This clonotype was counted many times. This rearrangement joins TRBV12-3 or TRBV12-4 to TRBJ1-1, with D uncertain. The CDR3 extends over 12 amino acids. V lost 5 bases to trimming and J lost 0 bases, with 4 bases between them. This CDR3 reads CASSRVNTEAFF. The CDR3 DNA sequence: TGTGCCAGCAGTCGGGTGAACACTGAAGCTTTCTTT.

This chain uses TRBV4-2 with TRBJ2-3; 9 bases are a match to TRBD2. J lost 3 bases, V lost 0 bases, and 4 bases had no gene match. Germline V CDR1 and CDR2: LGHNA, YNFKEQ. This CDR3 has 16 amino acids. In nucleotides, the CDR3 is TGTGCCAGCAGCCAAGATGCTAGCGGGATGACAGATACGCAGTATTTT. Protein product: CASSQDASGMTDTQYF.

This clonotype was seen many times. The chain joins TRBV6-2 or TRBV6-3 to TRBJ2-3; 9 positions agree with TRBD1. The CDR3 is 12 residues long. CDR1 and CDR2 (germline): MNHEY, SVGEGT. The V and J ends lost 8 bases and 6 bases, in that order; junction bases with no gene match: 3. In nucleotides, the CDR3 is TGTGCCAGCTGGACAGGGGCTGATACGCAGTATTTT. Its protein product is CASWTGADTQYF.

A remark on this clonotype: This may be a read error: a much more frequent sequence differs by one nucleotide. The chain has TRBV27 and TRBJ2-2, with 8 bases identical to TRBD1. The CDR3 extends over 14 amino acids. Germline V gene sequence: CDR1 MNHEY, CDR2 SMNVEV (reference sequence). CDR3 region: CATYPTGVTGEPFF. CDR3 DNA: TGTGCCACATACCCGACAGGGGTCACCGGGGAGCCGTTTTTT.

This clonotype was observed a few times. CDR3 in DNA: TGTGCCAGCAGTTTAAGGCAGGACAATCAGCCCCAGCATTTT. Residues: CASSLRQDNQPQHF. J is TRBJ1-5 and V is TRBV28, with unresolved D. The germline gives CDR1 MDHEN, CDR2 SYDVKM. This CDR3 is built from 14 residues. Trimming took off 2 bases at V and 3 bases at J, with 8 bases between the two ends.

In this sample, this clonotype turned up many times. CDR3 residues: CASSHTADDYNEQFF. For the CDR3, the DNA is TGCGCCAGCAGCCATACAGCGGATGACTACAATGAGCAGTTCTTC. The chain recombines TRBV4-1 with TRBJ2-1, with D perhaps TRBD2 (5 bases). This CDR3 spans 15 amino acids. Trimming left V 3 bases short and J 3 bases short, with 12 bases between. CDR1 and CDR2 (germline): MGHRA, YSYEKL.

The table lists this clonotype with a count of one. Given a much more abundant clone one base away, this may be a read error. V usage is TRBV4-1 and J usage is TRBJ1-1; D not resolved. Trimming left V 3 bases short and J 11 bases short, with 16 bases between. Per the germline V gene, CDR1 is MGHRA and CDR2 is YSYEKL. There are 13 residues in the CDR3. CDR3 sequence (DNA): TGCGCCAGCAGCCATGGTTCAGTGCCCGGGGCTTTCTTT. Its protein product is CASSHGSVPGAFF.

This clonotype appeared many times. The V gene is TRBV7-9, the J gene TRBJ2-2, with D possibly TRBD2 on 5 matching bases. Germline V gene lookup returns CDR1 SEHNR and CDR2 FQNEAQ (reference sequence). The germline V and J ends were trimmed by 5 bases and 6 bases, with 19 bases remaining between them. The CDR3 is 16 amino acids. CDR3: CASSHDMTEAPGELFF. As DNA, the CDR3 is TGTGCCAGCAGCCATGATATGACGGAGGCTCCCGGGGAGCTGTTTTTT.

The CDR3 loop reads CSARDLGTGGRSYEQYF. The CDR3 bases are TGCAGTGCTAGAGATTTGGGGACAGGGGGTAGGTCCTACGAGCAGTACTTC. The rearrangement joins TRBV20-1 to TRBJ2-7, with TRBD1 matching over 11 bases. Germline trimming cut 0 bases from V and 1 base from J; bases unmatched to any gene: 8. The germline V gene encodes CDR1 DFQATT and CDR2 SNEGSKA (reference sequence). The CDR3 loop spans 17 amino acids.